These 17 T cell receptor beta chains were sequenced from one sample in a study of blood T cell repertoires in COVID-19. Here immunoSEQ multiplex PCR was the method, and the copy in TCRdb shows in-frame clones only, minus some. The profile covers about 230,000 clones, with approximately 87% appearing a single time and 2% to 3% taken by the ten largest. The sequencing input was peripheral blood. The receptors here all came from a woman in her seventies with active or convalescent COVID-19.

This rearrangement joins TRBV3-1 (or the pseudogene TRBV3-2) to TRBJ2-3; D remains ambiguous. V lost 0 bases and J lost 3, with 4 bases in between. The CDR3 loop spans 13 amino acids. The germline gives CDR1 LGHDT, CDR2 YNNKEL (reference sequence). The CDR3 DNA reads as TGTGCCAGCAGCCAAGATCCTACAGATACGCAGTATTTT. Translated, it gives CASSQDPTDTQYF.

This clone has just a few counts. This chain joins TRBV6-5 and TRBJ2-7, with 10 bases that match TRBD1. The CDR3 is 16 residues long. J gave up 7 bases and V 4 bases, and 13 bases lay outside the gene matches. Germline CDR1 is MNHEY and CDR2 is SVGAGI. CDR3 sequence: CASSSLPGQGLREQYF. CDR3 nucleotide sequence: TGTGCCAGCAGTTCGCTCCCGGGACAGGGGCTGAGGGAGCAGTACTTC.

V usage is TRBV7-8 and J usage is TRBJ1-2; D remains ambiguous. CDR1 and CDR2 (germline): SGHVS, FQNEAQ. This CDR3 comprises 14 residues. The ends were cut back, 2 bases at V and 8 bases at J, with 15 bases in the middle. CDR3 residues: CASSLSETARGYTF. CDR3 coding DNA: TGTGCCAGCAGCTTATCGGAGACGGCACGAGGCTACACCTTC.

J is TRBJ2-5 and V is TRBV5-1; 12 bases align to TRBD2. This CDR3 contains 19 residues. Germline loops: CDR1 SGHRS, CDR2 YFSETQ. V lost 1 base and J lost 7; bases outside the gene matches: 17. CDR3 in DNA: TGCGCCAGCAGCTTGAGGATAACTAGCGGGAGGTCGTCGTACGGGACCCAGTACTTC. Translated, it gives CASSLRITSGRSSYGTQYF. Using reference TRBV5-1 and TRBJ2-5 for the parts outside the CDR3, the full variable domain is KAGVTQTPRYLIKTRGQQVTLSCSPISGHRSVSWYQQTPGQGLQFLFEYFSETQRNKGNFPGRFSGRQFSNSRSEMNVSTLELGDSALYLCASSLRITSGRSSYGTQYFGPGTRLLVL.

This sequence joins TRBV5-1 and TRBJ1-4, with D possibly TRBD1 on 6 matching bases. The V gene's germline CDR1 is SGHRS and CDR2 YFSETQ. The CDR3 is 14 amino acids. Trimming pared 4 bases from V and 0 bases from J, leaving 7 bases between. The CDR3 DNA reads TGCGCCAGCAGCCCAGGGGCAACTAATGAAAAACTGTTTTTT. It yields the protein CASSPGATNEKLFF.

The count of this clone is one. The rearrangement joins TRBV28 to TRBJ1-4, with D possibly matching TRBD1 (6 bases). The CDR3 runs 14 residues. V lost 11 bases and J 6 bases, leaving 19 bases between the germline ends. Germline V lookup: CDR1 MDHEN, CDR2 SYDVKM. CDR3 sequence: CASRPGGRDEKLFF. The CDR3 DNA reads as TGTGCCTCCCGGCCGGGGGGGCGCGATGAAAAACTGTTTTTT.

The V call is TRBV5-4, the J call TRBJ2-7; 12 bases are a match to TRBD2. This CDR3 has 16 residues. CDR1 SGHNT and CDR2 YYREEE come from the germline V gene (reference sequence). Trimming at V came to 5 bases and at J to 3 bases, leaving 9 bases not matched to a gene. The CDR3 coding sequence is TGTGCCAGCAGTTCAAGGACTAGCGGGACCTACTACGAGCAGTACTTC. The encoded protein is CASSSRTSGTYYEQYF.

The chain links TRBV19 to TRBJ2-7; D gene ambiguous. The CDR3 is made up of 16 amino acids. CDR1 is LNHDA and CDR2 is SQIVND in the germline V gene (reference sequence). V lost 4 bases, J lost 2 bases, and 18 bases lay in between. CDR3 region: CASSTPDTSDTYEQYF. The DNA of the CDR3 is TGTGCCAGTAGTACCCCTGACACTTCTGATACCTACGAGCAGTACTTC.

The CDR3 loop reads CASSRGLAGNTGELFF. CDR3 bases: TGTGCCAGCAGCCGGGGACTAGCGGGAAACACCGGGGAGCTGTTTTTT. The chain carries TRBV4-2 and TRBJ2-2; 13 bases map to TRBD2. The CDR3 loop spans 16 amino acids. V gave up 4 bases and J gave up 2 bases; unmatched junction bases: 1. Germline assignment: CDR1 LGHNA and CDR2 YNFKEQ.

This chain links TRBV5-1 with TRBJ2-7; D may be TRBD2 (5 bases). V was clipped by 4 bases and J by 2 bases, with 7 bases between them. The germline gives CDR1 SGHRS, CDR2 YFSETQ. The CDR3 extends over 12 amino acids. CDR3 sequence (DNA): TGCGCCAGCAGCCTGACTACCTACGAGCAGTACTTC. Translation gives CASSLTTYEQYF.

The chain employs TRBV10-3 and TRBJ1-2, with 9 nucleotides matching TRBD1. The CDR3 covers 14 residues. CDR1 is ENHRY and CDR2 is SYGVKD in the germline V gene. After removal of 6 bases from V and 6 bases from J, the junction contained 8 bases not matched to a gene. CDR3 DNA sequence: TGTGCCATCAGGTTCCGGGACAGGGAGAATGGCTACACCTTC. Protein: CAIRFRDRENGYTF.

V and J are TRBV19 and TRBJ2-7; a weak D match, TRBD2 (5 bases). Germline loops: CDR1 LNHDA, CDR2 SQIVND (reference sequence). With 4 bases removed from V and 7 bases from J, the gap between germline ends came to 20 bases. CDR3 length: 15 amino acids. The CDR3 region has the DNA TGTGCCAGTAGTACCCCACGGAGGCCACTGGAAGAGCAGTACTTC. The encoded protein is CASSTPRRPLEEQYF.

The chain employs TRBV19 and TRBJ2-6; 8 bases fit TRBD1. CDR1 is LNHDA, CDR2 SQIVND, per germline (reference sequence). Trimming removed 8 bases from V and 1 base from J; junction bases left unmatched: 4. The CDR3 consists of 15 residues. The CDR3: CASGQGGSGANVLTF. The CDR3, as DNA: TGTGCCAGTGGACAGGGCGGTTCTGGGGCCAACGTCCTGACTTTC.

This clone was counted a single time. The chain uses TRBV5-1 and TRBJ2-2, with 9 bases identical to TRBD2. The CDR3 is made up of 16 amino acids. Germline V gives CDR1 SGHRS, CDR2 YFSETQ. Trimming cost V 4 bases and J 5 bases; bases outside gene matches: 9. CDR3 region: CASSPWSGGFTGELFF. The CDR3 DNA reads TGCGCCAGCAGCCCCTGGAGCGGGGGGTTTACCGGGGAGCTGTTTTTT. Filled out from reference TRBV5-1 and TRBJ2-2, the complete variable domain reads KAGVTQTPRYLIKTRGQQVTLSCSPISGHRSVSWYQQTPGQGLQFLFEYFSETQRNKGNFPGRFSGRQFSNSRSEMNVSTLELGDSALYLCASSPWSGGFTGELFFGEGSRLTVL.

The CDR3 loop reads CATLGLNGYEQYF. CDR3 in DNA: TGTGCCACCCTAGGACTGAATGGGTACGAGCAGTACTTC. The chain has TRBV6-6 and TRBJ2-7, with D perhaps TRBD2 (5 bases). The CDR3 runs 13 residues. With 10 bases removed from V and 4 bases from J, the gap between germline ends came to 17 bases. Germline CDR1 reads MNHNY; CDR2 reads SVGAGI (reference sequence).

CDR3 protein: CASSQIGVHGRNTDTQYF. CDR3 coding DNA: TGCGCCAGCAGCCAGATCGGGGTCCACGGACGCAACACAGATACGCAGTATTTT. V is TRBV4-1 and J is TRBJ2-3, with D possibly being TRBD2 (5 bases). Germline lookup yields CDR1 MGHRA and CDR2 YSYEKL. The V gene lost 3 bases and the J gene lost 2 bases, with 21 bases spanning the gap. The CDR3 length is 18 residues.

Only one count was recorded for this clone. The chain uses TRBV28 and TRBJ2-6; unclear D gene. V was shortened by 6 bases and J by 0 bases, with 9 bases between the two germline ends. Germline assignment: CDR1 MDHEN and CDR2 SYDVKM. The CDR3 length is 15 residues. CDR3 amino acids: CASSPQHSGANVLTF. CDR3 coding DNA: TGTGCCAGCAGCCCACAGCACTCTGGGGCCAACGTCCTGACTTTC.